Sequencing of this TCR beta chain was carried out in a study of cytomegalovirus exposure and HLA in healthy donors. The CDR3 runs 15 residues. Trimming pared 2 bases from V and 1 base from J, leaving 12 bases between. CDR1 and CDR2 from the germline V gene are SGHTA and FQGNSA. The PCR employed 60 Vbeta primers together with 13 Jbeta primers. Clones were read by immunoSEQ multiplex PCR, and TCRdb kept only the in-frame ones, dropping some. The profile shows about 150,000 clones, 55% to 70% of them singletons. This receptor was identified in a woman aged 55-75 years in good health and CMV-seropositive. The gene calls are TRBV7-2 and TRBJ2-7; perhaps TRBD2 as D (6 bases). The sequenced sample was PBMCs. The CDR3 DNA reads TGTGCCAGCAGCTTATCCGGGACTCAGTCCTACGAGCAGTACTTC. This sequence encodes CASSLSGTQSYEQYF.